The subject of this entry is one TCR beta chain. What it recognizes is unknown. These data come from a study of cytomegalovirus exposure and HLA in healthy donors. Researchers ran the PCR with 60 Vbeta and 13 Jbeta primers. Some clones are missing from TCRdb's copy, which holds only in-frame ones; the method was immunoSEQ multiplex PCR. The table includes some 110,000 clones, about 70% detected once. Trimming removed 6 bases from V and 3 bases from J; junction bases left unmatched: 4. The CDR3 spans 14 residues. Germline assignment: CDR1 MNHEY and CDR2 SVGAGI. General observations from the study: Prior analysis indicated that the majority of TCR beta V segments exhibited productivity approximately 87% or approximately 30% of the time.

The sample taken for sequencing was PBMCs. The TCR sequence derives from a woman aged 60-75 years in good health and CMV-seropositive. This sequence joins TRBV6-5 and TRBJ2-1; 8 bases fit TRBD2. CDR3 residues: CASSRSGNYNEQFF. In nucleotides, the CDR3 is TGTGCCAGCAGCCGTAGCGGGAACTACAATGAGCAGTTCTTC.